This T cell receptor beta chain is from a study of blood T cell repertoires in COVID-19. The overall study: PBMCs, B-cell-depleted T cells, or T cells were the source of the cDNA or gDNA that made up the material.

The protocol was immunoSEQ multiplex PCR, while the TCRdb copy is restricted to in-frame clones and leaves out a portion. The sample records more than 30,000 clones, roughly 80% being singletons. In germline, CDR1 is LGHDT, CDR2 YNNKEL (reference sequence). This CDR3 is built from 16 residues. With 5 bases clipped from V and 5 bases from J, the junction kept 14 bases outside the gene matches. The chain recombines TRBV3-1 (or the pseudogene TRBV3-2) with TRBJ1-1; 7 nucleotides agree with TRBD1. The sequencing input was peripheral blood. The clonotype comes from a woman between 70 and 85 years old with acute or convalescent COVID-19. This chain's CDR3 is CASSETGALMGTEAFF. CDR3 sequence (DNA): TGTGCCAGCAGCGAAACAGGGGCTTTGATGGGGACTGAAGCTTTCTTT.